Reported below is one T cell receptor beta chain. The data derive from a study of blood T cell repertoires in COVID-19. On the study more broadly: Researchers got acute and convalescent COVID-19 samples from the United States, Italy and Spain. Nucleic acid was either cDNA or gDNA, and it came from T cells, B-cell-depleted T cells, or PBMCs.

The CDR3 is 16 residues long. V was clipped by 4 bases and J by 0 bases; unmatched bases: 5. Germline V gene sequence: CDR1 SGDLS, CDR2 YYNGEE. Authors' methods: Amplification from reference gene primers served as the basis for estimated nucleated cell counts. Data came from immunoSEQ multiplex PCR; TCRdb stores just in-frame clones and leaves some out. From that table come the V and J calls and clone size; the DNA was used to work out D and trimming. The table includes approximately 250,000 clones, around 84% detected once. V and J are TRBV9 and TRBJ2-1; 9 nucleotides match TRBD2. This sequence was found in a man in his sixties with acute or convalescent COVID-19. Sequenced input: peripheral blood. This chain's CDR3 is CASSPRSGSSYNEQFF. CDR3 nucleotide sequence: TGTGCCAGCAGCCCCCGTAGCGGGAGCTCCTACAATGAGCAGTTCTTC.